The rows below give T cell receptor beta chains drawn from one sample of a study of blood T cell repertoires in COVID-19. The data were produced by immunoSEQ multiplex PCR, yet TCRdb's version contains in-frame clones alone and is incomplete. Here the sample spans a few hundred thousand clones, roughly 90% being singletons. The sequenced material came from peripheral blood. These receptors all come from a man younger than 35 who had recovered from COVID-19. CDR3s include the opening cysteine and the closing phenylalanine or tryptophan. The order of the fields is J gene, V gene, D gene, clone size, CDR3 DNA, CDR3 protein. D genes are given only for firm matches. Clone size appears in some rows only: once, few, many, or a class for an expanded clone.

>TRBJ2-5|TRBV27|TRBD1|NA
TGTGCCAGCAGTTTTGGACAGGGCCGGTACCAAGAGACCCAGTACTTC
CASSFGQGRYQETQYF
>TRBJ2-1|TRBV6-2/TRBV6-3|NA|NA
TGTGCCAGCAGTTACTTTTATCTGGAGCAGTTCTTC
CASSYFYLEQFF
>TRBJ2-5|TRBV6-5|NA|once
TGTGCCAGCAGTCGGGAGACCCAGTACTTC
CASSRETQYF
>TRBJ1-1|TRBV7-9|NA|NA
TGTGCCAGCAGCCTTCCCGGACTCTTGAACACTGAAGCTTTCTTT
CASSLPGLLNTEAFF
>TRBJ1-6|TRBV2|TRBD1|few
TGTGCCTGCCAGGACAGGATAAATTCACCCCTCCACTTT
CACQDRINSPLHF
>TRBJ2-7|TRBV9|NA|few
TGTGCCAGCAGCGCCTCGGGGTCGAGCTCCTACGAGCAGTACTTC
CASSASGSSSYEQYF
>TRBJ2-7|TRBV6-1|NA|few
TGTGCCAGCAGTGAGAGGGACGAGCAGTACTTC
CASSERDEQYF
>TRBJ2-5|TRBV18|TRBD2|NA
TGTGCCAGCTCTATAGCGGGAGTCGGGGAGACCCAGTACTTC
CASSIAGVGETQYF
>TRBJ1-1|TRBV5-1|TRBD1|NA
TGCGCCAGCAGCTTGGGAGAGGGGGCTCTCAACACTGAAGCTTTCTTT
CASSLGEGALNTEAFF
>TRBJ1-3|TRBV4-1|TRBD1|NA
TGCGCCAGCAGCCTTCTACAGGGGGCGAGAAACACCATATATTTT
CASSLLQGARNTIYF
>TRBJ2-2|TRBV27|TRBD2|NA
TGTGCCAGCAGTCATACTAGCGGGAGAGAGAGCGGGGAGCTGTTTTTT
CASSHTSGRESGELFF
>TRBJ2-5|TRBV10-3|TRBD2|NA
TGTGCCATCAGTGAGTCTTTAGCGGGACACTTAGGAGAGACCCAGTACTTC
CAISESLAGHLGETQYF
>TRBJ2-1|TRBV19|NA|NA
TGTGCCAGTATCCTATATGAGAGCTCCTACAATGAGCAGTTCTTC
CASILYESSYNEQFF
>TRBJ1-4|TRBV2|TRBD1|NA
TGTGCCAGCAGTGAGGGGACAGAAACTAATGAAAAACTGTTTTTT
CASSEGTETNEKLFF
>TRBJ1-6|TRBV3-1/TRBV3-2|NA|NA
TGTGCCAGCAGCCAAGATGGGCAGGTCAATTCACCCCTCCACTTT
CASSQDGQVNSPLHF
>TRBJ2-5|TRBV3-1/TRBV3-2|NA|NA
TGTGCCAGCAGCCACGGTCAGACCCAGTACTTC
CASSHGQTQYF
>TRBJ2-4|TRBV4-1|NA|NA
TGCGCCAGCAGCCATTCTCTGTTACTAGCCAAAAACATTCAGTACTTC
CASSHSLLLAKNIQYF
>TRBJ1-1|TRBV5-5|TRBD1|NA
TGTGCCAGCAGCGGGTCGGGACAGTCGAGGACTGAAGCTTTCTTT
CASSGSGQSRTEAFF
>TRBJ2-7|TRBV30|TRBD2|NA
TGTGCCTGCCGAGGACCCGGGACTAGCTACGAGCAGTACTTC
CACRGPGTSYEQYF
>TRBJ1-5|TRBV19|NA|NA
TGTGCCAGTAGTATCTGGCAGTATCAGCCCCAGCATTTT
CASSIWQYQPQHF
>TRBJ1-4|TRBV7-9|TRBD1|NA
TGTGCCAGCAGCTGGGGACAGGGCATGGAAAAACTGTTTTTT
CASSWGQGMEKLFF
>TRBJ1-2|TRBV19|TRBD1|NA
TGTGCCAGTAGTATAAGGTCGTATGGGACAGGGCCTAACTATGGCTACACCTTC
CASSIRSYGTGPNYGYTF
>TRBJ1-2|TRBV10-3|TRBD1|NA
TGTGCCATCACTATGACAGGGGATGGCTACACCTTC
CAITMTGDGYTF
>TRBJ2-7|TRBV2|NA|NA
TGTGCCAGCAGTGACGGCGACAAGAGCTCCTACGAGCAGTACTTC
CASSDGDKSSYEQYF
>TRBJ2-5|TRBV6-5|NA|NA
TGTGCCAGCAGTCTAATTTCGGAGACCCAGTACTTC
CASSLISETQYF
>TRBJ1-4|TRBV18|TRBD1|once
TGTGCCAGCTCACCACCGACAGGGGGTGAGACTAATGAAAAACTGTTTTTT
CASSPPTGGETNEKLFF
>TRBJ1-4|TRBV7-2|NA|NA
TGTGCCAGCAGCTCCGTGGGGGGAGGCGGTGAAAAACTGTTTTTT
CASSSVGGGGEKLFF
>TRBJ2-1|TRBV6-5|TRBD2|NA
TGTGCCAGCAAAGGACTAGCGGACTACAATGAGCAGTTCTTC
CASKGLADYNEQFF
>TRBJ2-1|TRBV5-1|TRBD2|NA
TGCGCCAGCAGCTTTTCGGGGACTATCAATGAGCAGTTCTTC
CASSFSGTINEQFF
>TRBJ1-3|TRBV12-5|NA|NA
TGTGCTAGTGGTTTTGGCGGGACGGATACTGGAAACACCATATATTTT
CASGFGGTDTGNTIYF
>TRBJ2-7|TRBV6-9|TRBD1|NA
TGTGCCAGCAGTTCAAGACAGGGGGTCTACGAGCAGTACTTC
CASSSRQGVYEQYF
>TRBJ1-3|TRBV7-9|NA|NA
TGTGCCAGCAGCAGCACGTCAGGAAACACCATATATTTT
CASSSTSGNTIYF
>TRBJ2-2|TRBV4-1|TRBD2|NA
TGCGCCAGCAGCCAGCTCCCACTAGCGGGGGGAACCGGGGAGCTGTTTTTT
CASSQLPLAGGTGELFF
>TRBJ2-3|TRBV15|NA|NA
TGTGCCACCAGCAGAGGTAGCGACTCCGCCGGCACAGATACGCAGTATTTT
CATSRGSDSAGTDTQYF
>TRBJ2-2|TRBV27|TRBD1|NA
TGTGCCAGCAGTCACAGGGGTTCGTACACCGGGGAGCTGTTTTTT
CASSHRGSYTGELFF
>TRBJ2-7|TRBV7-9|NA|NA
TGTGCCAGCAGCCCCCAAGACAGCTACGAGCAGTACTTC
CASSPQDSYEQYF